This TCR beta chain derives from a study of cytomegalovirus exposure and HLA in healthy donors listed by TCRdb under 2017. Background on the whole study: In an earlier analysis of 587 of the donors, less than 350 Gb of sequence data and 117 million unique TCR beta sequences from about 179 million T cells were reported. The number of donors typed differed by locus, with roughly 629-640 for A, B, C, DRB1 and DQB1, 522 for DQA1, about 610 for DPA1, and some 440 for DPB1. Every discovery cohort repertoire had been produced on one sequencing platform. The aim of the study was to test whether cataloging public T cell receptors could identify signatures of past pathogen exposure. The study used immunosequencing to profile the T cell repertoires of around 600 subjects and linked those repertoires to cytomegalovirus serostatus. To predict cytomegalovirus infection status, the study brought together high-throughput TCR immunosequencing, statistical association of individual TCRs with disease status, and machine learning. An earlier analysis of several hundred of the donors used high-throughput TCR beta sequencing to judge whether each TCR beta V gene segment behaved as functional or pseudogenic. Donor age, sex, ethnicity and CMV serostatus were compiled together with the repertoire data. Among almost 400 genotyped donors of the cohort, an average of approximately 250,000 unique TCR beta nucleotide sequences were sequenced per donor, 15% to 20% of them non-productive. A later genetic analysis used genome-wide SNP genotypes for about 60% of the roughly 700 donors, treating that subset as a discovery cohort. In addition to the first cohort of 650 to 750 subjects, a separate validation cohort of 120 different subjects was used. About 310 gigabases of sequencing data and tens of millions of unique TCR sequences were included in an early release covering about 700 HLA-typed donors. Rather than using new phenotypic data, the later analysis identified candidate immune exposures from TCR beta sequences and from how often those sequences occurred across donors. Four to six DR-DQ haplotypes were handled as single units for association and clustering because linkage in the cohort was strong. Among the roughly 410 genotyped donors, under 90% belonged to the genetic ancestry cluster associated with self-reported Caucasian donors. A later analysis re-examined previously published TCR beta repertoires from roughly 720 donors and added high-resolution HLA genotyping to investigate patterns of TCR occurrence. Both class I and class II loci were covered by HLA typing, at four-digit resolution. The paper as a whole reports these results and caveats: A later genetic analysis associated a missense DCLRE1C variant with V-gene and J-gene trimming of TCR beta chains, and an independent cohort replicated the association. Correlated functional status among segregating V segments might reflect linkage disequilibrium, but an unknown experimental factor could not be ruled out. When HLA alleles, especially DR and DQ, strongly co-occurred, attributing TCR associations to individual alleles was difficult. For the cohort, immune exposure information was limited to CMV serostatus. Most TCR sequences were observed very rarely across donors, whereas some public TCRs were present in many individuals. The authors suggested that the approach could potentially be extended to other disease states and immunological phenotypes. The earlier analysis of 450 to 700 of the donors excluded some 15 rarely observed V segments, including chromosome 9 orphons, because counts were too low. A few of the identified cytomegalovirus-associated TCR beta chains were confirmed in vitro to be specific for cytomegalovirus antigens. A further reported finding was that TCR beta sequences accurately predicted the HLA-A and HLA-B alleles for most subjects in the first cohort. A later analysis associated about 17,000 TCR beta sequences with specific HLA alleles at a false discovery rate of 0.05. The study gave a list of about 170 TCR beta chains associated with cytomegalovirus. In a later analysis, several top co-occurrence clusters were reported to appear linked to parvovirus B19, influenza, CMV and Epstein-Barr virus. In an earlier analysis of over 550 of the donors, most TCR beta V segments were observed in productive rearrangements about 87% or about 30% of the time, broadly matching IMGT annotations. Some IMGT-functional V segments, including TRBV6-2 and TRBV6-3, could not be distinguished by the 87-base-pair reads and were therefore excluded. In this cohort, only TCR beta chains were sequenced, and detectable features were limited by the absence of alpha or paired-chain data. Because some donors lacked HLA typing at each locus, the association tests relied only on the typed subset. Most CMV-associated TCR beta chains appeared to be HLA-restricted in a later analysis, and the HLA associations seemed to be driven largely by CMV exposure. A cluster of highly shared sequence variants was judged likely to be a technical artifact of the sequencing pipeline. In a later genetic analysis, fewer N-insertions in productive TCRs were reported among donors in an Asian-associated ancestry cluster than the roughly 700-donor mean. Presence/absence analyses assumed roughly uniform sequencing depth across donors, an assumption that may not hold. In a later analysis, TCR association rates were found to vary across HLA loci, with the most associated TCRs seen for DRB1 alleles and the fewest for HLA-C alleles. The classifier was reported to diagnose cytomegalovirus status with high specificity and sensitivity in both the original and validation cohorts. In a later analysis, HLA-associated TCR beta chains showed more clonal expansion and lower generation probabilities than non-associated chains that were equally common.

With regard to this clone: Which antigen it targets is not known. Base qualities are not at hand, and no much larger clone is one base apart.

The cohort comprised 666 healthy bone marrow donors. At the time of sampling, every cohort member was nominally healthy, though immune exposures that went unrecorded were likely present. The donor tested CMV seropositive, placing the donor among the 290 or so seropositive members of the cohort. Each donor provided a peripheral blood sample, and peripheral blood mononuclear cells were used for TCR beta sequencing. The Qiagen DNeasy Blood Extraction Kit was used to extract genomic DNA from the blood cell samples. The library was made by the immunoSEQ multiplex PCR assay. For the multiplex PCR, a mixture combining 60 forward primers for TCR Vbeta segments and 13 reverse primers for TCR Jbeta segments was used. The CDR3 region of rearranged TCR beta genes was amplified from genomic DNA with a multiplex PCR assay. The amplified TCR beta libraries were sequenced on the Illumina HiSeq System as 87-base-pair reads. The paper's data handling went like this. A later analysis tallied about 77 million unique TCR beta chains across the 666 repertoires, and approximately 9.9 million of those chains were shared by two or more donors. A nearest-neighbor algorithm error-corrected the raw reads and collapsed the reads into unique sequences, merging closely related sequences to remove PCR and sequencing errors. V, D and J gene segments were assigned by aligning CDR3 sequences to IMGT reference sequences. For a sequence to be retained, a match of at least six nucleotides to both a V gene segment and a J gene segment was required. A rearrangement was called productive if the CDR3 had no stop codons and remained in frame with V and J, and every other rearrangement was called non-productive. CDR3 was defined according to IMGT convention as the region running from the second conserved V-encoded cysteine to the conserved J-encoded phenylalanine. Sequences without an unambiguous match to a single V gene segment were excluded from the earlier analysis of about 630 of the donors. An earlier analysis of a few hundred of the donors called V segments functional above 56.7% productive rearrangements and segregating when the between-donor standard deviation exceeded 5%. To diagnose cytomegalovirus status from the catalog of TCR beta chain sequences, a statistical classification framework was built. V and J gene assignment, in a later analysis, came from comparing TCR nucleotide sequences with IMGT/GENE-DB human TR gene sequences. Using the TCRdist pipeline, a later analysis assigned CDR3 sequences along with most-parsimonious VDJ recombination scenarios. In a later analysis, every TCR beta chain was defined by the combination of its CDR3 amino acid sequence and its V-gene family, and reads without a unique V-gene family were dropped. In a later analysis, 450 to 600 highly shared, low-generation-probability nucleotide sequences were removed to address suspected cross-contamination and a sequencing artifact. A later analysis calculated a clonal expansion index for each public chain from normalized within-repertoire ranks of inferred template counts. In a later analysis, generation probabilities were computed with a VDJ recombination model fitted to out-of-frame rearrangements, and the resulting probabilities were checked against IGoR. In a later analysis, hypergeometric tests were used to score TCR-TCR, TCR-HLA and TCR-CMV co-occurrence, with a repertoire-size bias correction applied to TCR pairs. False discovery rates were estimated in a later analysis by permuting HLA or CMV assignments 20 times. A later analysis grouped co-occurring TCRs with DBSCAN, adding TCRdist sequence similarity when clustering within HLA-allele-positive subsets. Repertoires with fewer than 30,000 or more than 120,000 public chains were left out of co-occurrence clustering, as were five repertoires with anomalous nucleotide sharing. The source is immuneACCESS, and TCRdb retained only in-frame sequences with V and J called. Part of the clones is not carried over; for the studies checked, unresolved V genes explain less than half of this, and the remainder is unexplained. The V and J calls and clone size come from that table; D and trimming were worked out from the DNA. The table for this sample lists 170,000 or so clones; roughly four fifths of them were counted only once. 4.8% of the sample is taken by the ten largest.

The CDR3 sequence holds 13 residues, the cysteine and phenylalanine included. The DNA shown is the 39-base CDR3, in frame from base 1. Deletion took 1 base off V and 7 bases off J, with a span of 5 bases between the germline ends. CDR1 is given as SEHNR and CDR2 as FQNEAQ, both from the germline V gene (reference sequence). Specimen: PBMCs. The chain couples TRBV7-9 to TRBJ1-6, and perhaps TRBD1 as D gene, on 5 matching bases. This receptor was taken from a girl between 5 and 17 years old in good health and CMV-seropositive. The encoded CDR3 is CASSLEGNSPLHF. The DNA is TGTGCCAGCAGCTTAGAGGGGAATTCACCCCTCCACTTT.